The next 22 T cell receptor beta chains were all read from a single sample in a study of blood T cell repertoires in COVID-19. Some clones are missing from TCRdb's copy, which holds only in-frame ones; the method was immunoSEQ multiplex PCR. The data hold around 20,000 clones, with around nine tenths observed a single time. What was sequenced was peripheral blood. Receptor source: a human donor in a cohort sampled during active COVID-19.

The rearrangement links TRBV2 to TRBJ2-3; TRBD2 matches at 16 bases. The germline V gene has CDR1 SNHLY and CDR2 FYNNEI. The CDR3 is 15 amino acids. Trimming cost V 8 bases and J 5 bases; bases outside gene matches: 4. CDR3 region: CASGGTSGRGDTQYF. CDR3 in DNA: TGTGCCAGCGGAGGGACTAGCGGGAGGGGAGATACGCAGTATTTT.

This chain links TRBV28 with TRBJ2-5, with D perhaps matching TRBD1 (6 bases). V was pared by 5 bases and J by 2 bases, with 15 bases between. The CDR3 loop spans 15 amino acids. In germline, CDR1 is MDHEN, CDR2 SYDVKM. As DNA, the CDR3 is TGTGCCAGCAGTCCCCGGACAGCCTTACAAGAGACCCAGTACTTC. Protein: CASSPRTALQETQYF.

This clone was observed a few times. This chain connects TRBV12-3 or TRBV12-4 to TRBJ1-3, with unresolved D. This CDR3 has 12 residues. V was shortened by 4 bases and J by 3 bases, with 4 bases between the two germline ends. The CDR3 DNA reads TGTGCCAGCAGTTCCATTGGAAACACCATATATTTT. It translates to CASSSIGNTIYF.

The genes are TRBV7-9 and TRBJ1-2, with 7 bases aligning to TRBD1. This CDR3 contains 15 residues. V trimming: 5 bases; J trimming: 3 bases; junction bases outside the gene matches: 9. CDR1 SEHNR and CDR2 FQNEAQ come from the germline V gene (reference sequence). The DNA of the CDR3 is TGTGCCAGCAGCCCCATCGGGACAGCCGACTATGGCTACACCTTC. This codes for CASSPIGTADYGYTF.

This chain uses TRBV27 with TRBJ1-1; D is ambiguous. The CDR3 has 13 residues. Germline CDR1 reads MNHEY; CDR2 reads SMNVEV (reference sequence). V lost 3 bases and J lost 2, with 7 bases in between. The CDR3 loop is CASSFRSNTEAFF. The CDR3 bases are TGTGCCAGCAGTTTTCGGTCCAACACTGAAGCTTTCTTT.

The chain links TRBV7-8 to TRBJ2-1, with a possible D match to TRBD2 (6 bases). Germline CDR1 SGHVS, CDR2 FQNEAQ. V lost 5 bases and J 1 base, leaving 21 bases between the germline ends. The CDR3 loop spans 18 amino acids. CDR3 nucleotides: TGTGCCAGCAGCCCCAAAATGGGCTCGCGGGGATCCTACAATGAGCAGTTCTTC. It translates to CASSPKMGSRGSYNEQFF.

V usage is TRBV6-5 and J usage is TRBJ2-3, with D possibly being TRBD1 (5 bases). Germline CDR1 is MNHEY and CDR2 is SVGAGI. The CDR3 length is 14 residues. Deletions cut 4 bases from V and 2 bases from J, with 10 bases between. CDR3 bases: TGTGCCAGCAGTTCCACTGGGGCCACAGATACGCAGTATTTT. It is translated as CASSSTGATDTQYF.

The chain carries TRBV3-1 (or the pseudogene TRBV3-2) and TRBJ2-7, with 7 bases matching TRBD1. CDR3 length: 13 amino acids. The germline gives CDR1 LGHDT, CDR2 YNNKEL (reference sequence). J lost 0 bases, V lost 8 bases, and 4 bases had no gene match. CDR3 coding DNA: TGTGCCAGCGTGGGGACAGCCTCCTACGAGCAGTACTTC. Its translation: CASVGTASYEQYF.

The chain is built from TRBV5-5 and TRBJ2-7, with 7 nucleotides matching TRBD2. After removal of 4 bases from V and 0 bases from J, the junction contained 10 bases not matched to a gene. Germline values: CDR1 SGHKS, CDR2 YYEKEE (reference sequence). The CDR3 is 16 residues long. In DNA form, the CDR3 reads TGTGCCAGCAGCCCTGAACTAGCGCTTAGCTCCTACGAGCAGTACTTC. Its protein product is CASSPELALSSYEQYF.

The chain joins TRBV2 to TRBJ2-3, with D unresolved. V was shortened by 6 bases and J by 2 bases, with 3 bases between the two germline ends. The CDR3 runs 11 residues. CDR1 and CDR2 from the germline V gene are SNHLY and FYNNEI. CDR3 loop: CASRATDTQYF. The CDR3 DNA sequence: TGTGCCAGCAGAGCCACAGATACGCAGTATTTT.

The chain uses TRBV6-6 and TRBJ2-3, with a weak D call TRBD2 (6 bases). CDR3 size: 14 residues. Trimming left V 4 bases short and J 2 bases short, with 10 bases between. Looked up from germline, CDR1 is MNHNY and CDR2 is SVGAGI (reference sequence). The chain's CDR3 is CASSSREYTDTQYF. Written as DNA, the CDR3 is TGTGCCAGCAGTTCCCGGGAGTACACAGATACGCAGTATTTT.

The CDR3 sequence is CASRRTGTETYEQYF. CDR3 DNA: TGTGCCAGCAGACGAACCGGGACAGAGACCTACGAGCAGTACTTC. The chain recombines TRBV5-6 with TRBJ2-7; 7 nucleotides line up with TRBD1. CDR1 is SGHDT, CDR2 YYEEEE, per germline. The CDR3 covers 15 residues. V was clipped by 5 bases and J by 2 bases; unmatched bases: 10.

This rearrangement joins TRBV6-6 to TRBJ1-1; 9 nucleotides align to TRBD1. Germline lookup yields CDR1 MNHNY and CDR2 SVGAGI (reference sequence). CDR3 size: 15 residues. With 4 bases clipped from V and 1 base from J, the junction kept 4 bases outside the gene matches. Written as DNA, the CDR3 is TGTGCCAGCAGTTCCCGGGACAGGGCGAACACTGAAGCTTTCTTT. This translates into CASSSRDRANTEAFF.

The rearrangement joins TRBV6-5 to TRBJ2-2, with 9 nucleotides matching TRBD1. V dropped 8 bases and J dropped 5; count of bases not matched to a gene: 3. CDR1 and CDR2 from the germline V gene are MNHEY and SVGAGI. The CDR3 totals 13 residues. CDR3: CASGTGTTGELFF. The CDR3 DNA reads as TGTGCCAGCGGGACAGGGACGACCGGGGAGCTGTTTTTT.

This chain connects TRBV4-3 to TRBJ2-1; tentatively, D is TRBD2 (5 bases). V lost 0 bases to trimming and J lost 6 bases, with 18 bases between them. CDR1 and CDR2 (germline): LGHNA, YSLEER. CDR3 length: 17 amino acids. Here the CDR3 DNA reads TGCGCCAGCAGCCAAGATCTTGGGCAGTTGGGAGCCAATGAGCAGTTCTTC. Protein: CASSQDLGQLGANEQFF.

The chain joins TRBV30 to TRBJ2-3, with 7 nucleotides matching TRBD2. The CDR3 contains 15 residues. Trimming took 3 bases from V and 5 from J; bases not matched to a gene: 11. The germline V gene has CDR1 GTSNPN and CDR2 SVGIG (reference sequence). The CDR3 DNA sequence: TGTGCCTGGAGCGTGCTTCGGGAGGAAGAAGATACGCAGTATTTT. This sequence encodes CAWSVLREEEDTQYF.

The chain combines TRBV18 with TRBJ2-7, with D tentatively TRBD2 (6 bases). The germline V and J ends were trimmed by 6 bases and 5 bases, with 23 bases remaining between them. CDR1 and CDR2 (germline): KGHSH, LQKENI. The CDR3 is 16 amino acids. This CDR3 reads CASSQRSGRERNEQYF. In nucleotides, the CDR3 is TGTGCCAGCTCGCAGCGTAGCGGCCGTGAGAGGAACGAGCAGTACTTC.

Only one count was recorded for this clone. Relative to the germline gene, one junction end is altered; a read error may explain this. The chain couples TRBV7-7 to TRBJ2-5, with 12 bases fitting TRBD2. From germline, CDR1 is SSHAT and CDR2 FNYEAQ (reference sequence). CDR3 length equals 15 residues. The CDR3 DNA reads as TGTGCTAGCAGCTTAGCGGGACTAGCGGGAGAGACCCAGTACTTC. It yields the protein CASSLAGLAGETQYF.

J is TRBJ1-3 and V is TRBV6-5, with D unresolved. Germline CDR1 is MNHEY and CDR2 is SVGAGI. V was pared by 0 bases and J by 4 bases, with 10 bases between. The CDR3 totals 15 residues. The CDR3 spells CASSYSAMVGNTIYF. The CDR3 DNA follows: TGTGCCAGCAGTTACTCGGCCATGGTGGGAAACACCATATATTTT.

The genes are TRBV9 and TRBJ1-6, with D possibly TRBD1 on 5 matching bases. Trimming removed 0 bases from V and 7 bases from J, with 11 bases in between. The CDR3 runs 15 residues. From germline, CDR1 is SGDLS and CDR2 YYNGEE. CDR3 sequence (DNA): TGTGCCAGCAGCGTAGGGGGGGTTGGGAATTCACCCCTCCACTTT. Translating gives CASSVGGVGNSPLHF.

The rearrangement joins TRBV10-3 to TRBJ1-2; D is unclear. Germline CDR1 and CDR2: ENHRY and SYGVKD. V lost 0 bases and J 6 bases, leaving 11 bases between the germline ends. This CDR3 has 14 residues. In nucleotides, the CDR3 is TGTGCCATCAGTGAGTCGACCGGGGATCATGGCTACACCTTC. This sequence encodes CAISESTGDHGYTF.

The chain couples TRBV5-1 to TRBJ2-1; 8 bases align to TRBD2. CDR3 length equals 17 residues. The germline gives CDR1 SGHRS, CDR2 YFSETQ. V lost 3 bases to trimming and J lost 0 bases; unmatched junction nucleotides: 8. CDR3 DNA: TGCGCCAGCAGCTCAAGACTAGCGACGAGCTCCTACAATGAGCAGTTCTTC. Translating gives CASSSRLATSSYNEQFF.